The rows below give T cell receptor beta chains drawn from one sample of a study of T cell responses to AZD1222 COVID-19 vaccine. Method: immunoSEQ multiplex PCR; TCRdb's copy keeps in-frame clones and lacks some. The sample lists around 120,000 clones; around nine tenths were seen once. The material sequenced was peripheral blood, taken on day 0 of AZD1222 vaccination. These receptors were taken from an adult in good health. Each CDR3 is given with its conserved first and last residue. A D gene is named only where the DNA matches it firmly. Clone size is given for some rows only: seen once, a few or many times, or a class if the clone is expanded.

size	J	V	D	length	DNA	CDR3
.	TRBJ1-2	TRBV5-4	.	15	TGTGCCAGCAGCTTGGGGGGGCAGTTAAACTATGGCTACACCTTC	CASSLGGQLNYGYTF
.	TRBJ2-2	TRBV7-3	.	14	TGTGCCAGCAGCTTAGCGGGAAGCACCGGGGAGCTGTTTTTT	CASSLAGSTGELFF
.	TRBJ1-2	TRBV6-5	.	13	TGTGCCAGCAGTTACTCTCAGGGCTATGGCTACACCTTC	CASSYSQGYGYTF
.	TRBJ1-6	TRBV7-2	.	16	TGTGCCAGCAGCTTTCAAACCCGGGGGGGGAATTCACCCCTCCACTTT	CASSFQTRGGNSPLHF
once	TRBJ2-2	TRBV12-3/TRBV12-4	TRBD2	13	TGTGCCAGCAGTCCCGGGGGGACCGGGGAGCTGTTTTTT	CASSPGGTGELFF
once	TRBJ1-3	TRBV28	TRBD1	15	TGTGCCAGCAGTTTATACAGGGGCTCTGGAAACACCATATATTTT	CASSLYRGSGNTIYF
.	TRBJ2-7	TRBV18	.	16	TGTGCCAGCTCACCACAGGCCCCTCGGGCTTCCTACGAGCAGTACTTC	CASSPQAPRASYEQYF
.	TRBJ2-2	TRBV7-2	.	18	TGTGCCAGCAGCTTAGGTCTAGGGGGGGAAAGGAACACCGGGGAGCTGTTTTTT	CASSLGLGGERNTGELFF
once	TRBJ2-7	TRBV29-1	TRBD2	13	TGCAGCGTGCCCGGGACTAGGACCTACGAGCAGTACTTC	CSVPGTRTYEQYF
.	TRBJ1-5	TRBV6-5	TRBD1	15	TGTGCCAGCAGTTACTCGCAGGGGGCCACTCAGCCCCAGCATTTT	CASSYSQGATQPQHF
.	TRBJ1-5	TRBV5-1	TRBD1	16	TGCGCCAGCAGCTCGATCAGGGGACAGGGCAATCAGCCCCAGCATTTT	CASSSIRGQGNQPQHF
few	TRBJ1-6	TRBV7-2	.	14	TGTGCCAGCAGCCTCACCAGGGAACGTTCACCCCTCCACTTT	CASSLTRERSPLHF
.	TRBJ2-6	TRBV19	.	16	TGTGCCAGTAGTAGGAGAATCGGCTCTGGGGCCAACGTCCTGACTTTC	CASSRRIGSGANVLTF
.	TRBJ1-5	TRBV10-3	.	16	TGTGCCACCGACTGGGGCGGGGGGCGGAGCAATCAGCCCCAGCATTTT	CATDWGGGRSNQPQHF
.	TRBJ1-1	TRBV6-5	.	15	TGTGCCAGCAGTTACTCGATTTTTGGCAGCAATGAAGCTTTCTTT	CASSYSIFGSNEAFF
once	TRBJ1-4	TRBV30	TRBD1	16	TGTGCCTGCACACAGGGGGGCCTTGCAACTAATGAAAAACTGTTTTTT	CACTQGGLATNEKLFF
.	TRBJ1-2	TRBV28	.	14	TGTGCCAGCAGTTTATTTATCCAGGACTATGGCTACACCTTC	CASSLFIQDYGYTF
.	TRBJ2-7	TRBV30	TRBD1	13	TGTGCCTGGAGTGGGCAGGGGGCAGGGGAGCAGTACTTC	CAWSGQGAGEQYF
.	TRBJ2-1	TRBV5-3	.	14	TGTGCCAGAAGCTGGCCGGGAGTCTACAATGAGCAGTTCTTC	CARSWPGVYNEQFF
.	TRBJ1-5	TRBV4-1	TRBD1	15	TGCGCCAGCAGCCATCAAGACAGGGGCAATCAGCCCCAGCATTTT	CASSHQDRGNQPQHF
.	TRBJ2-1	TRBV7-3	TRBD2	16	TGTGCCAGCAGCCAACTCAGCGGGAGCTCCTACAATGAGCAGTTCTTC	CASSQLSGSSYNEQFF
.	TRBJ1-2	TRBV10-3	.	16	TGTGCCATCAGTGGGGGTTCGGCGGGACGGAGCTATGGCTACACCTTC	CAISGGSAGRSYGYTF
.	TRBJ1-4	TRBV27	.	15	TGTGCCAGCAGGGGAGGAGGTTTTTCTAATGAAAAACTGTTTTTT	CASRGGGFSNEKLFF